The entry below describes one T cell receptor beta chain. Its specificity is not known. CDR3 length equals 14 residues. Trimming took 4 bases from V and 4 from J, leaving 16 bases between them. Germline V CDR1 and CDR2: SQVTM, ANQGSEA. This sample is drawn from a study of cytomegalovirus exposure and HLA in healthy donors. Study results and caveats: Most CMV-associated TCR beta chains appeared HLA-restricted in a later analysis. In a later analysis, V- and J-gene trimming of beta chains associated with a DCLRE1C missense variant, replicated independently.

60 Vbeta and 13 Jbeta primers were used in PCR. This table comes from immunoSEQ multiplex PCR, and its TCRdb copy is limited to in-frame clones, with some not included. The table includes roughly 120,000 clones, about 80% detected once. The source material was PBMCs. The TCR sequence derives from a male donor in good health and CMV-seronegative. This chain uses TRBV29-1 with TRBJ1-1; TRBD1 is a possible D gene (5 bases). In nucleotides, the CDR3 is TGCAGCGTTGTAGAACAGGTGGTGGTCACTGAAGCTTTCTTT. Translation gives CSVVEQVVVTEAFF. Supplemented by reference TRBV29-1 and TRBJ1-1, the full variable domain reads SAVISQKPSRDICQRGTSLTIQCQVDSQVTMMFWYRQQPGQSLTLIATANQGSEATYESGFVIDKFPISRPNLTFSTLTVSNMSPEDSSIYLCSVVEQVVVTEAFFGQGTRLTVV.